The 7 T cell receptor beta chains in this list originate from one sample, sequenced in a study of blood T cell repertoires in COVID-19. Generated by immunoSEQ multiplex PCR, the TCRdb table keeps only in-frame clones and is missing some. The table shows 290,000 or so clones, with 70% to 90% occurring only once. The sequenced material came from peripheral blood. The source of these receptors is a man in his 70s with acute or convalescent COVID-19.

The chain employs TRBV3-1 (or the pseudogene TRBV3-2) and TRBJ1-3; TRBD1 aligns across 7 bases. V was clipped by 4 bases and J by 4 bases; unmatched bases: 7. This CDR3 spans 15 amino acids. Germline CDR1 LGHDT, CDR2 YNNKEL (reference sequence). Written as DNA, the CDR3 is TGTGCCAGCAGCCGATCCCAGGGGGAAGGAAACACCATATATTTT. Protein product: CASSRSQGEGNTIYF.

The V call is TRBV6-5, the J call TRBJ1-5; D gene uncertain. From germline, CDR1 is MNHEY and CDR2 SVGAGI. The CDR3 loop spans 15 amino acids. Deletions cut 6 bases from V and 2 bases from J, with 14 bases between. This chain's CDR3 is CASSLLEGGNQPQHF. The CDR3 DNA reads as TGTGCCAGCAGCTTACTAGAGGGCGGCAATCAGCCCCAGCATTTT.

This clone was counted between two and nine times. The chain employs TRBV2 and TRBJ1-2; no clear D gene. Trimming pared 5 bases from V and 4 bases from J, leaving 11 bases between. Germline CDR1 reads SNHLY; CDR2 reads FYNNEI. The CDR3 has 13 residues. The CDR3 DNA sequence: TGTGCCAGCAGTCAGACACAACCCTATGGCTACACCTTC. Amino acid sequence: CASSQTQPYGYTF.

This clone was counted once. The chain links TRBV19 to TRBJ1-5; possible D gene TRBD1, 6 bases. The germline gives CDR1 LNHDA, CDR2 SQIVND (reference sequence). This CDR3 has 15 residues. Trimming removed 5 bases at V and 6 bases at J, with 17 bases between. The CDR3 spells CASSGKDSGSQPQHF. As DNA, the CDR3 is TGTGCCAGTAGTGGGAAGGACAGCGGGAGTCAGCCCCAGCATTTT.

The CDR3 DNA reads TGTGCCAGCAGTGTAGACAGGGCGGAGACCCAGTACTTC. This encodes CASSVDRAETQYF. This rearrangement joins TRBV2 to TRBJ2-5; 7 bases match TRBD1. Germline-derived CDR1 and CDR2 are SNHLY and FYNNEI. J lost 5 bases, V lost 4 bases, and 4 bases had no gene match. The length of the CDR3 is 13 residues.

CDR3 residues: CAWSVLSAKTYEQYF. As DNA, the CDR3 is TGTGCCTGGAGTGTACTCAGCGCCAAGACCTACGAGCAGTACTTC. The V and J genes are TRBV30 and TRBJ2-7; no clear D gene. The V end was cut by 0 bases, the J end by 2 bases, with 14 bases between. From germline, CDR1 is GTSNPN and CDR2 SVGIG (reference sequence). The length of the CDR3 is 15 residues.

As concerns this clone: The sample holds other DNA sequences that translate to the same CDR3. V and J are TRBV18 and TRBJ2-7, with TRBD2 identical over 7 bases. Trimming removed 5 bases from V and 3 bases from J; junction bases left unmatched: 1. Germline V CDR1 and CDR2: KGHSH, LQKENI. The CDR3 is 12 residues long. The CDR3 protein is CASSSGGYEQYF. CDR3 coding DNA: TGTGCCAGCTCATCGGGGGGCTACGAGCAGTACTTC.